This TCR beta chain was identified during a study of T cell responses to AZD1222 COVID-19 vaccine. Trimming removed 9 bases at V and 7 bases at J, with 22 bases between. The CDR3 runs to 15 residues. Germline values: CDR1 LNHDA, CDR2 SQIVND (reference sequence). The assay was immunoSEQ multiplex PCR, and TCRdb's table has in-frame clones only and misses some. Of about 81,000 clones in the sample, more than 85% were seen once. This TCR derives from an adult who received the AZD1222 COVID-19 vaccine. The source material was peripheral blood, sampled 28 days after the second AZD1222 dose. The chain recombines TRBV19 with TRBJ2-1, with D possibly matching TRBD2 (7 bases). CDR3 sequence: CASAEQGGGWNEQFF. The CDR3 DNA sequence: TGTGCCAGCGCCGAACAGGGCGGGGGTTGGAATGAGCAGTTCTTC.